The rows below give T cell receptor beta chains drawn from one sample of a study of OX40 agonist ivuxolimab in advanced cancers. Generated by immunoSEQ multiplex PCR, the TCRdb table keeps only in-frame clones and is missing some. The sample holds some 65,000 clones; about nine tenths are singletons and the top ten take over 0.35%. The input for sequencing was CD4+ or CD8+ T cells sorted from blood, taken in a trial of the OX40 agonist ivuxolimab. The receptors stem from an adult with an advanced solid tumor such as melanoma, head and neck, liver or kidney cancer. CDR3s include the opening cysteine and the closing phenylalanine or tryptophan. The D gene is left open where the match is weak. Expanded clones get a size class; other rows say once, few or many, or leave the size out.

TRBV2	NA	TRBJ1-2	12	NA	TGTGCCAGCACCGGCGATGACTATGGCTACACCTTC	CASTGDDYGYTF
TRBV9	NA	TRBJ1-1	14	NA	TGTGCCAGCAGCGTAGTCATGGGGGGCACTGAAGCTTTCTTT	CASSVVMGGTEAFF
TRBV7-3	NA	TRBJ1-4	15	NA	TGTGCCAGCAGCTTTAGACAGACAACTAATGAAAAACTGTTTTTT	CASSFRQTTNEKLFF
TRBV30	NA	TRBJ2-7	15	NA	TGTGCCTGGAGCGCTCTCACACCGCCGATATACGAGCAGTACTTC	CAWSALTPPIYEQYF
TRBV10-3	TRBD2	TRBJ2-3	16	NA	TGTGCCATCAGTCGTACCGGGACTAGCTTTGAAGATACGCAGTATTTT	CAISRTGTSFEDTQYF
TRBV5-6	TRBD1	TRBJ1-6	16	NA	TGTGCCAGCAGCGCTACAGGGGGCTCCTATAATTCACCCCTCCACTTT	CASSATGGSYNSPLHF
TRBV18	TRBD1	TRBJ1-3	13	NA	TGTGCCAGCTCACCAGGACAGGGGAACACCATATATTTT	CASSPGQGNTIYF
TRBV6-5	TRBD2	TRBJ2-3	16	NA	TGTGCCAGCAGTTACGTTGGGACTAGCTTCACAGATACGCAGTATTTT	CASSYVGTSFTDTQYF
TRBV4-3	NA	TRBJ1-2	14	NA	TGCGCCAGCAGCGGACAGCTTATCAACTATGGCTACACCTTC	CASSGQLINYGYTF
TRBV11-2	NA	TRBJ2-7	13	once	TGTGCCAGCAGCATCTCCTCCAGTTACGAGCAGTACTTC	CASSISSSYEQYF
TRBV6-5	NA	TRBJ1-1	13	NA	TGTGCCAGCAGTCCTCAATTGAACACTGAAGCTTTCTTT	CASSPQLNTEAFF
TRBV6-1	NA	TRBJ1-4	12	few	TGTGCCAGCAGGGCTCCGAATGAAAAACTGTTTTTT	CASRAPNEKLFF
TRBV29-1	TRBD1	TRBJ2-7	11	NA	TGCAGCGTGAGGACAGGCTACGAGCAGTACTTC	CSVRTGYEQYF
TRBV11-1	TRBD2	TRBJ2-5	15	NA	TGTGCCAGCAGCTTAGGAGCGGGGTTTCAAGAGACCCAGTACTTC	CASSLGAGFQETQYF
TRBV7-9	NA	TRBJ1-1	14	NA	TGTGCCAGCAGCTTAAAGGGGATGAACACTGAAGCTTTCTTT	CASSLKGMNTEAFF
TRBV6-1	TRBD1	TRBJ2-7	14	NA	TGTGCCAGCACCTTACAGGGGGCGGACTACGAGCAGTACTTC	CASTLQGADYEQYF
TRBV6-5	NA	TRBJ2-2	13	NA	TGTGCCAGCAGTTACACGAACACCGGGGAGCTGTTTTTT	CASSYTNTGELFF
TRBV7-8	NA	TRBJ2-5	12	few	TGTGCCAGCAGCATCCTTGGGGAGACCCAGTACTTC	CASSILGETQYF
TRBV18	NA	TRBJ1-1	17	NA	NA	CASSPFGPGAKGTEAFF
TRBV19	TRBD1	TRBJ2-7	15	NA	TGTGCCAGTAGTATACCCGGACAGGGGGTCTACGAGCAGTACTTC	CASSIPGQGVYEQYF
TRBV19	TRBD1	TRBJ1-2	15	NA	TGTGCCAGTAGTCTTTCCCGAACAGGGGTTCGGGGCTACACCTTC	CASSLSRTGVRGYTF
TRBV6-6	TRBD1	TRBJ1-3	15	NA	TGTGCCAGCACCCCGGGACAGGGTACTGGAAACACCATATATTTT	CASTPGQGTGNTIYF
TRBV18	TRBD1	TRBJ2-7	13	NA	TGTGCCAGCTCAGGGGACAGAGTCTACGAGCAGTACTTC	CASSGDRVYEQYF
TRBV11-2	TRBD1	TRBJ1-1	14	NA	TGTGCCAGCAGCGGATGGACAGGGAACACTGAAGCTTTCTTT	CASSGWTGNTEAFF
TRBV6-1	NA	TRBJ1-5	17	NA	TGTGCCAGCAGTGACTACGGGGGCCGGGGGAGCAATCAGCCCCAGCATTTT	CASSDYGGRGSNQPQHF
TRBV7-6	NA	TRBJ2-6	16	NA	TGTGCCAGCAGTTCTGACAGGAACTCTGGGGCCAACGTCCTGACTTTC	CASSSDRNSGANVLTF
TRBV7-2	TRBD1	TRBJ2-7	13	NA	TGTGCCAGCAGCTACAGGGGGCGGTACGAGCAGTACTTC	CASSYRGRYEQYF